This section outlines one T cell receptor (beta chain) sequence together with its context. Its matching antigen is unknown. Measured with immunoSEQ multiplex PCR; TCRdb has only the in-frame clones, and not every one. This table holds around 76,000 clones, roughly 90% found once. The data were obtained in a study of identifying expanded T cells in peripheral blood. During the collection period, no donor immune events like infections were recorded. Regarding the study as a whole: Clone count variance between approximately two-week samples rose with total template count. Over around two and four weeks, about 15 and 19 clones changed, versus approximately 1.1 between replicates.

Material for sequencing was blood. The sequence was obtained from a person between 18 and 69 years old in good health.

CDR3 sequence reads: CASSLVRPGLGGGELFF. CDR3 in DNA: TGTGCCAGCAGCTTAGTTCGCCCGGGACTAGGAGGCGGGGAGCTGTTTTTT. The chain recombines TRBV7-2 with TRBJ2-2, with 8 bases aligning to TRBD2. This CDR3 is 17 amino acids long. CDR1 and CDR2 (germline): SGHTA, FQGNSA. Germline trimming cut 1 base from V and 7 bases from J; bases unmatched to any gene: 11.